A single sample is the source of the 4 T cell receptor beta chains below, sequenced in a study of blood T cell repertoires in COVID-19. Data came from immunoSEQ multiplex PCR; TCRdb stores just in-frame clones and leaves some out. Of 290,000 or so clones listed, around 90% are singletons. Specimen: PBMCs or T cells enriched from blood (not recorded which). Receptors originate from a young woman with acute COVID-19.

CDR3 DNA sequence: TGTGCCAGCAGTTTGGGGCGGAGCTATGGCTACACCTTC. Translation gives CASSLGRSYGYTF. The V and J genes are TRBV27 and TRBJ1-2; D might be TRBD1 (5 bases). V was shortened by 3 bases and J by 4 bases, with 9 bases between the two germline ends. From germline, CDR1 is MNHEY and CDR2 SMNVEV (reference sequence). The CDR3 extends over 13 amino acids.

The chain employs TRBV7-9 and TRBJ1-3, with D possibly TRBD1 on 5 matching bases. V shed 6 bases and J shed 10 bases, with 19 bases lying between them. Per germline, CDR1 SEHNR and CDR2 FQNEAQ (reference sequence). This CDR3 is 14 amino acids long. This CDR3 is CASRSEGKGWTIYF. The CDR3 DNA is TGTGCCAGCAGGTCGGAGGGGAAGGGTTGGACCATATATTTT.

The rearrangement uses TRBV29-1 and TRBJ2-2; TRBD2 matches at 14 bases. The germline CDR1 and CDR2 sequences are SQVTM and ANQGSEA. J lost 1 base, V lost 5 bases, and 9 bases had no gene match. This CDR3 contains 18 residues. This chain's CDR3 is CSVLGTSGSGLNTGELFF. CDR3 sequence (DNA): TGCAGCGTTCTAGGGACTAGCGGGAGTGGGTTGAACACCGGGGAGCTGTTTTTT.

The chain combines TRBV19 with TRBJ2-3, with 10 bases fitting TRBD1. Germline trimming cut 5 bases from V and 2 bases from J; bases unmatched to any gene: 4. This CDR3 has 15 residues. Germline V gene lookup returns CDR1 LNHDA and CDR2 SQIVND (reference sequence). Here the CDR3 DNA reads TGTGCCAGTAGTCGCGGACAGGGGGTCACAGATACGCAGTATTTT. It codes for CASSRGQGVTDTQYF.